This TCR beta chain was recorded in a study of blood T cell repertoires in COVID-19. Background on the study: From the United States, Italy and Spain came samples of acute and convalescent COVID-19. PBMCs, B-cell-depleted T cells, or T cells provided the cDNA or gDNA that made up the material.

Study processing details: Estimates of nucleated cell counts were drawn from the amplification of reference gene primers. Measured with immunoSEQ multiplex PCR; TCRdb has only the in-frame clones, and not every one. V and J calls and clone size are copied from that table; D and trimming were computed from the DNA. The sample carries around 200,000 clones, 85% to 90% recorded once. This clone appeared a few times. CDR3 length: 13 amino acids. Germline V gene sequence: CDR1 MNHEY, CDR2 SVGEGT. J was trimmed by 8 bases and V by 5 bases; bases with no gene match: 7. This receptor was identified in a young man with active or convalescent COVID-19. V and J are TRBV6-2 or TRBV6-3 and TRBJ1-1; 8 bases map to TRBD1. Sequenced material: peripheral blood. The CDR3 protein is CASSEWTGSEAFF. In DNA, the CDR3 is TGTGCCAGCAGTGAGTGGACAGGGTCGGAAGCTTTCTTT.